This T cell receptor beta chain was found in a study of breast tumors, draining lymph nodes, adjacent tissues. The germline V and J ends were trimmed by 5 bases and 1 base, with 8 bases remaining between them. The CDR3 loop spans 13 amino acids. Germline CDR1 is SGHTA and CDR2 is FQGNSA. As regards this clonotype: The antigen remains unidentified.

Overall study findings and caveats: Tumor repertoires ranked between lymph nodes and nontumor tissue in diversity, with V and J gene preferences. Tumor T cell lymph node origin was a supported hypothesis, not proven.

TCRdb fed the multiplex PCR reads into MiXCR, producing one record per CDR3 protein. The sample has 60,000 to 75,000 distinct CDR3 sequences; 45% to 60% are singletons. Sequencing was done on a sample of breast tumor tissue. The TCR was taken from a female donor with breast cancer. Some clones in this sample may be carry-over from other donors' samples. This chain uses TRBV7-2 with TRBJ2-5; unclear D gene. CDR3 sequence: CASSPNGQETQYF. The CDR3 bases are TGTGCCAGCAGCCCGAATGGCCAAGAGACCCAGTACTTC.